This is a list of T cell receptor beta chains from one sample in a study of T cell clonotyping in hematopoietic cell transplantation. Repertoires were generated with immunoSEQ multiplex PCR, while TCRdb's copy carries only in-frame clones and drops some. The sample records 55,000 to 70,000 clones, around 94% being singletons. The sequenced material came from peripheral blood mononuclear cells. Receptors were obtained from a man aged 50 to 60 in good health. Some clones in this sample may be carry-over from other donors' samples. The CDR3 runs from the conserved cysteine through the conserved F or W. Fields, in order: J gene, clone size, D gene, V gene, CDR3 protein, CDR3 DNA. D genes are given only for firm matches. Some rows have no size entry. The others give once, few or many, or a class for an expanded clone.

TRBJ1-5	NA	NA	TRBV6-1	CASSEWGQGQPQHF	TGTGCCAGCAGTGAATGGGGGCAGGGACAGCCCCAGCATTTT
TRBJ2-5	NA	NA	TRBV6-6	CASSYSFQFQETQYF	TGTGCCAGCAGTTACTCGTTTCAGTTCCAAGAGACCCAGTACTTC
TRBJ1-2	NA	NA	TRBV5-6	CASSFGQETSYTF	TGTGCCAGCAGCTTTGGCCAGGAAACTAGCTACACCTTC
TRBJ2-7	NA	NA	TRBV7-8	CASRRERLATYEQYF	TGTGCCAGCAGACGGGAGAGGCTGGCAACCTACGAGCAGTACTTC
TRBJ1-6	NA	NA	TRBV5-4	CASSFTQGFNSPLHF	TGTGCCAGCAGCTTTACTCAGGGGTTCAATTCACCCCTCCACTTT
TRBJ1-5	NA	NA	TRBV28	CASTPGGEGSNQPQHF	TGTGCCAGCACCCCTGGCGGGGAAGGGAGCAATCAGCCCCAGCATTTT
TRBJ1-4	NA	NA	TRBV6-1	CASSRGARGEKLFF	TGTGCCAGCTCTAGGGGGGCTCGGGGTGAAAAACTGTTTTTT
TRBJ2-7	NA	NA	TRBV25-1	CASSDNSYEQYF	TGTGCCAGCAGTGACAACTCCTACGAGCAGTACTTC
TRBJ2-7	NA	NA	TRBV27	CASSFLGPKSGASEQYF	TGTGCCAGCAGTTTCCTGGGCCCCAAGTCCGGGGCCTCGGAGCAGTACTTC
TRBJ1-2	NA	NA	TRBV28	CASSLRPALNYGYTF	TGTGCCAGCAGTTTACGCCCAGCTCTTAACTATGGCTACACCTTC
TRBJ2-7	NA	TRBD1	TRBV6-5	CASSTLQGASYEQYF	TGTGCCAGCAGCACCTTACAGGGGGCGTCCTACGAGCAGTACTTC
TRBJ2-7	NA	NA	TRBV11-2	CASSTGGRSEQYF	TGTGCCAGCAGCACCGGGGGTAGGAGTGAGCAGTACTTC
TRBJ1-2	NA	NA	TRBV6-1	CASSAVGYTF	TGTGCCAGCAGTGCCGTCGGCTACACCTTC
TRBJ1-1	NA	NA	TRBV5-1	CASSSRGGGGTEAFF	TGCGCCAGCAGCTCCAGAGGGGGGGGCGGCACTGAAGCTTTCTTT
TRBJ1-5	NA	NA	TRBV19	CASSRSAERRPQHF	TGTGCCAGTAGTAGGTCTGCAGAACGTCGGCCCCAGCATTTT
TRBJ2-1	once	NA	TRBV6-5	CASSYSPAEGNEQFF	TGTGCCAGCAGTTACTCGCCAGCGGAAGGAAATGAGCAGTTCTTC
TRBJ2-7	NA	TRBD1	TRBV6-5	CASSLQGTAYEQYF	TGTGCCAGCAGTTTACAGGGGACGGCCTACGAGCAGTACTTC
TRBJ1-2	NA	NA	TRBV28	CASKGAQGGYTF	TGTGCCAGCAAGGGAGCTCAGGGAGGCTACACCTTC
TRBJ2-5	NA	NA	TRBV11-2	CASSFRDIEETQYF	TGTGCCAGCAGCTTTAGGGACATCGAAGAGACCCAGTACTTC
TRBJ2-5	NA	NA	TRBV30	CAWSPSETQYF	TGTGCCTGGAGTCCGTCGGAGACCCAGTACTTC
TRBJ2-5	few	TRBD2	TRBV4-2	CASSQVVAGMVETQYF	TGTGCCAGCAGCCAAGTAGTAGCGGGGATGGTGGAGACCCAGTACTTC
TRBJ1-1	NA	NA	TRBV27	CASSSEKLQGSPTEAFF	TGTGCCAGCAGTTCGGAGAAACTACAGGGAAGCCCCACTGAAGCTTTCTTT
TRBJ2-7	once	TRBD1	TRBV7-6	CASSLTRDSTYEQYF	TGTGCCAGCAGCTTAACCCGGGACAGTACCTACGAGCAGTACTTC
TRBJ1-5	NA	NA	TRBV19	CASSIVHLQPQHF	TGTGCCAGTAGTATAGTACATTTACAGCCCCAGCATTTT
TRBJ2-5	NA	NA	TRBV27	CASSFGTMGKETQYF	TGTGCCAGCAGTTTCGGGACAATGGGCAAAGAGACCCAGTACTTC
TRBJ2-7	NA	NA	TRBV6-5	CASSLADSSYEQYF	TGTGCCAGCAGTCTCGCTGATAGCTCCTACGAGCAGTACTTC
TRBJ1-5	NA	TRBD1	TRBV28	CASSSYRGLSNQPQHF	TGTGCCAGCAGTTCCTACAGGGGGCTTAGCAATCAGCCCCAGCATTTT
TRBJ2-4	NA	NA	TRBV6-1	CASTAKNIQYF	TGTGCGTCCACAGCCAAAAACATTCAGTACTTC
TRBJ2-7	NA	NA	TRBV6-6	CASSYPGHATVQYF	TGTGCCAGCAGTTACCCGGGACATGCTACGGTGCAGTACTTC
TRBJ2-3	NA	TRBD1	TRBV5-3	CARSGDRDTDTQYF	TGTGCCAGAAGCGGGGACAGGGACACAGATACGCAGTATTTT
TRBJ1-2	NA	TRBD1	TRBV5-1	CASSRTGTDDYGYTF	TGCGCCAGCAGCCGAACAGGGACAGATGATTATGGCTACACCTTC
TRBJ1-2	NA	TRBD1	TRBV27	CASSLGTGASGYTF	TGTGCCAGCAGCCTCGGGACAGGGGCTTCCGGCTACACCTTC
TRBJ2-1	NA	NA	TRBV5-4	CASSSTSARSSTYNEQFF	TGTGCCAGCAGTTCCACGTCTGCCCGTTCCTCTACCTACAATGAGCAGTTCTTC
TRBJ2-7	NA	TRBD2	TRBV9	CASSVGTSGLYEQYF	TGTGCCAGCAGCGTAGGGACTAGCGGGCTCTACGAGCAGTACTTC
TRBJ2-6	once	NA	TRBV6-5	CASSWYSGANVLTF	TGTGCCAGCAGTTGGTACTCTGGGGCCAACGTCCTGACTTTC
TRBJ2-3	NA	NA	TRBV20-1	CSGNVADTQYF	TGCAGTGGGAATGTGGCAGATACGCAGTATTTT
TRBJ2-5	NA	NA	TRBV6-1	CASSEARGGHQETQYF	TGTGCCAGCAGTGAAGCGCGAGGAGGACACCAAGAGACCCAGTACTTC
TRBJ1-1	NA	NA	TRBV5-1	CASSLEQNTEAFF	TGCGCCAGCAGCTTGGAGCAGAACACTGAAGCTTTCTTT
TRBJ2-2	NA	TRBD2	TRBV4-2	CASSPGLAGLNTGELFF	TGTGCCAGCAGCCCCGGACTAGCGGGCCTGAACACCGGGGAGCTGTTTTTT
TRBJ1-3	once	NA	TRBV4-2	CASSQEVGRVNTIYF	TGTGCCAGCAGCCAAGAGGTGGGGCGAGTAAACACCATATATTTT
TRBJ1-2	once	NA	TRBV28	CASSPVANYGYTF	TGTGCCAGCAGCCCCGTCGCTAACTATGGCTACACCTTC
TRBJ2-5	NA	TRBD2	TRBV18	CASSPRTSGGAGETQYF	TGTGCCAGCTCACCGCGGACTAGCGGGGGGGCCGGGGAGACCCAGTACTTC
TRBJ1-2	once	NA	TRBV5-6	CASSLRFREPNYGYTF	TGTGCCAGCAGCTTGAGGTTCAGGGAACCTAACTATGGCTACACCTTC
TRBJ1-2	NA	TRBD1	TRBV29-1	CIVTGDYGYTF	TGCATCGTGACAGGGGACTATGGCTACACCTTC
TRBJ1-2	NA	NA	TRBV6-5	CASGVLTSGGYTF	TGTGCCAGCGGGGTGTTGACTTCAGGTGGCTACACCTTC
TRBJ2-3	NA	NA	TRBV20-1	CSARITDTQYF	TGCAGTGCTAGAATCACAGATACGCAGTATTTT
TRBJ1-2	NA	NA	TRBV27	CASSPMTGRLKVYTF	TGTGCCAGCAGTCCCATGACAGGACGGCTAAAGGTTTACACCTTC